A single TCR beta chain is shown here with its context. The CDR3 extends over 15 amino acids. Germline CDR1 reads SGHAT; CDR2 reads FQNNGV. V was clipped by 5 bases and J by 7 bases; unmatched bases: 8. Seattle enrolled patients during active infection and tracked them longitudinally. TCRdb's copy holds only in-frame clones and misses some; the assay was immunoSEQ multiplex PCR. The sample holds almost 200,000 clones; about 82% are singletons and the top ten take approximately 0.97%. This record comes from a study of blood T cell repertoires in COVID-19. This chain uses TRBV11-2 with TRBJ2-2; TRBD1 agrees at 9 bases. Sequenced input: peripheral blood. The TCR sequence derives from a man aged 55 to 70 with COVID-19, enrolled during active disease. CDR3 protein: CASSRRTGEIGELFF. The CDR3 DNA follows: TGTGCCAGCAGCCGTCGGACAGGGGAAATCGGGGAGCTGTTTTTT.